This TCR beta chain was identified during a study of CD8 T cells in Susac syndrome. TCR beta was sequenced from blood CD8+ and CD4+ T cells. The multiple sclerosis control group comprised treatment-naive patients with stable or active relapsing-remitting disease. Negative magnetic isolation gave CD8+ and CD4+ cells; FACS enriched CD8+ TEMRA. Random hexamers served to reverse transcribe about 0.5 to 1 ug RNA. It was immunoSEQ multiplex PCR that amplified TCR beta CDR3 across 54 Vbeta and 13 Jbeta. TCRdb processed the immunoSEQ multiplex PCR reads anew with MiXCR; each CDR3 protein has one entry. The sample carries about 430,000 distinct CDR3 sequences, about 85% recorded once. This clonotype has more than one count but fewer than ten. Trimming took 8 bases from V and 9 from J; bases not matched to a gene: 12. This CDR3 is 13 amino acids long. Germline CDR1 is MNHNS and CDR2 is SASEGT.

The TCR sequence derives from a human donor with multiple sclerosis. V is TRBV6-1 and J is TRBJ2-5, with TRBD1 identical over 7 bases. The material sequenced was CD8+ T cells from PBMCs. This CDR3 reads CASGIGRGSPQYF. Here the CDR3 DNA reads TGTGCCAGCGGCATAGGCAGGGGGTCTCCCCAGTACTTC.